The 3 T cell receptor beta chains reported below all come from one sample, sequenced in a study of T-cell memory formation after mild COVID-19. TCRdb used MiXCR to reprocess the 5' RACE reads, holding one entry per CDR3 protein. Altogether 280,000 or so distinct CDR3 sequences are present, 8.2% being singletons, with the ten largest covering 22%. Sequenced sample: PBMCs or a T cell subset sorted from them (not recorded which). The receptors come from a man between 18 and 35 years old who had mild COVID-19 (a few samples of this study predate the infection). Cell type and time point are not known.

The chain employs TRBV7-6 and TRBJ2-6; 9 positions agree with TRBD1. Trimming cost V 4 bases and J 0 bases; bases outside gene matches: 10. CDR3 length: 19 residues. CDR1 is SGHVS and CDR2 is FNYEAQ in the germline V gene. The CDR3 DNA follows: TGTGCCAGCAGCTGGACAGGGGTCCTAACTCTCTCTGGGGCCAACGTCCTGACTTTC. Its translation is CASSWTGVLTLSGANVLTF.

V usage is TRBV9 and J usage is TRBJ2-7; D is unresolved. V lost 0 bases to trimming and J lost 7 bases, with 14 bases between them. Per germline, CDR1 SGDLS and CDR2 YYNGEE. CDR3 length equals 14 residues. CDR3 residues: CASSVEPRSEEQYF. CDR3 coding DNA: TGTGCCAGCAGCGTAGAGCCCAGGAGTGAGGAGCAGTACTTC. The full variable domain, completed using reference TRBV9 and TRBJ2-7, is DSGVTQTPKHLITATGQRVTLRCSPRSGDLSVYWYQQSLDQGLQFLIQYYNGEERAKGNILERFSAQQFPDLHSELNLSSLELGDSALYFCASSVEPRSEEQYFGPGTRLTVT.

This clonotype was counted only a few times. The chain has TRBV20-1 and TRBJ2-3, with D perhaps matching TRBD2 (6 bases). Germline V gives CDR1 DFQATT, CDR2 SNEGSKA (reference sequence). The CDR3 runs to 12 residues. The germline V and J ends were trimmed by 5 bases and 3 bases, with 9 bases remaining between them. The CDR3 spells CSASRGTDTQYF. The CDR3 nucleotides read TGCAGTGCTTCCCGGGGGACAGATACGCAGTATTTT.